The T cell receptor (beta chain) described here comes from a study of T cells in Graves' hyperthyroidism and ophthalmopathy. Based on clinical symptoms, serum thyroxine and TRAb, thyroid ultrasound and orbital computed tomography, diagnoses were reached. There are 12 residues in the CDR3. The V gene's germline CDR1 is MDHEN and CDR2 SYDVKM. Trimming removed 8 bases from V and 5 bases from J, with 9 bases in between. Notes on the study in general: Stable hyperthyroidism and ophthalmopathy were separated using 13 V-J signatures. Most thyroid clonotypes expanded above 0.001 appeared in blood too.

The table lists this clonotype with a few counts. Its antigen remains unknown. Amplified TCR beta CDR3 regions came from RNA transcripts. HTBI primers were the set used in a first-round RT-PCR of the TCR CDR3. TCRdb called the multiplex PCR reads again in MiXCR, with one record for every CDR3 protein. The profile shows approximately 600,000 distinct CDR3 sequences, 12% to 15% of them singletons. The sequence was collected from a woman aged 18 to 35 with Graves' ophthalmopathy. V gene TRBV28 combines with J gene TRBJ1-4, with D perhaps TRBD1 (5 bases). The source material was blood. The CDR3 reads CASGRGNEKLFF. CDR3 nucleotide sequence: TGTGCCAGCGGTAGGGGCAATGAAAAACTGTTTTTT.